One sample yielded the 4 T cell receptor beta chains listed below, sequenced in a study of T cells after yellow fever vaccination. TCRdb independently ran MiXCR on the 5' RACE reads; one entry per CDR3 protein. The sample yields 300,000 or so distinct CDR3 sequences, 10% to 15% seen once. Sample: CD4+ T cells sorted from PBMCs, taken 45 days after the yellow fever booster vaccination. The receptors come from a man aged 30 to 45 who received the YFV17D yellow fever vaccine.

This clonotype came up a few times. This chain uses TRBV5-1 with TRBJ2-5, with D possibly matching TRBD2 (6 bases). Germline values: CDR1 SGHRS, CDR2 YFSETQ. The ends were cut back, 4 bases at V and 7 bases at J, with 14 bases in the middle. The CDR3 runs to 13 residues. This CDR3 is CASSPGLQRTQYF. CDR3 nucleotides: TGCGCCAGCAGCCCCGGACTACAGCGGACCCAGTACTTC.

The rearrangement links TRBV7-6 to TRBJ2-2, with 7 bases that match TRBD2. The CDR3 runs 15 residues. Per germline, CDR1 SGHVS and CDR2 FNYEAQ. J was trimmed by 8 bases and V by 2 bases; bases with no gene match: 8. The CDR3 DNA reads TGTGCCAGCAGCTTACAGGGCGGGAGAACGGGGGAGCTGTTTTTT. Its protein is CASSLQGGRTGELFF. The full variable domain, in which reference TRBV7-6 and TRBJ2-2 provide the parts outside the CDR3, is GAGVSQSPRYKVTKRGQDVALRCDPISGHVSLYWYRQALGQGPEFLTYFNYEAQQDKSGLPNDRFSAERPEGSISTLTIQRTEQRDSAMYRCASSLQGGRTGELFFGEGSRLTVL.

The chain couples TRBV6-2 or TRBV6-3 to TRBJ2-7; D is ambiguous. Trimming removed 0 bases at V and 7 bases at J, with 10 bases between. Germline CDR1 MNHEY, CDR2 SVGEGT. The CDR3 totals 13 residues. The CDR3 spells CASSYSPTWEQYF. In nucleotides, the CDR3 is TGTGCCAGCAGTTACTCCCCCACGTGGGAGCAGTACTTC.

The chain links TRBV12-3 or TRBV12-4 to TRBJ2-7, with TRBD1 matching over 7 bases. J was trimmed by 4 bases and V by 3 bases; bases with no gene match: 6. The length of the CDR3 is 14 residues. This CDR3 is CASSFETGFYEQYF. Here the CDR3 DNA reads TGTGCCAGCAGTTTCGAGACAGGGTTTTACGAGCAGTACTTC.